This TCR beta chain was sequenced during a study of shared clonotypes between healthy human individuals. Trimming took 4 bases from V and 2 from J, leaving 5 bases between them. The length of the CDR3 is 12 residues. The germline gives CDR1 SGHAT, CDR2 FQNNGV. Using immunoSEQ multiplex PCR, the repertoire was profiled, and TCRdb retains in-frame clones only, with some absent. The profile covers about 380,000 clones, with around 96% appearing a single time and about 0.32% taken by the ten largest. Input material: memory CD8+ T cells sorted from blood. Sample subset: CD45RO+ cells pooled with CCR7-negative TemRA cells. The chain employs TRBV11-2 and TRBJ2-5; D possibly corresponds to TRBD2 (5 bases). The sequence derives from a man aged 25-40 years in good health. The CDR3 DNA sequence: TGTGCCAGCAGCTGGACTCAAGAGACCCAGTACTTC. This codes for CASSWTQETQYF.